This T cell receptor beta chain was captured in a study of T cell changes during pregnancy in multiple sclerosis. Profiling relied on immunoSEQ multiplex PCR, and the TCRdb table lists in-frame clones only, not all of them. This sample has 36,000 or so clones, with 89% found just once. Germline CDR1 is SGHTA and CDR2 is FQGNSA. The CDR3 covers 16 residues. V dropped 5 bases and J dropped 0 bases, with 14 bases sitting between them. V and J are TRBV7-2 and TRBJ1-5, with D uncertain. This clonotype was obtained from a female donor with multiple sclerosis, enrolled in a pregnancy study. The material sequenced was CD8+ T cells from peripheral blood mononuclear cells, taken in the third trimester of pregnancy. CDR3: CASSPPPGNSNQPQHF. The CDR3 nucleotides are TGTGCCAGCAGCCCACCCCCCGGGAATAGCAATCAGCCCCAGCATTTT.